This T cell receptor beta chain was sequenced during a study of Ad26.COV2.S vaccination and SARS-CoV-2 variants. The study, taken as a whole, reports: It is possible that the TCR breadth and depth analyses underestimated the total T cell responses. Individuals receiving vaccine had higher spike-specific TCR breadth than placebo recipients did.

This CDR3 contains 15 residues. V lost 0 bases, J lost 2 bases, and 10 bases lay in between. The germline V gene encodes CDR1 SGDLS and CDR2 YYNGEE. Clones were read by immunoSEQ multiplex PCR, and TCRdb kept only the in-frame ones, dropping some. Of over 300,000 clones detected, around four fifths appear once; the ten largest clones hold 7% to 9.5%. Described treatment: 19 received Ad26.COV2.S at low or high dose, single or two shots; about 5 received placebo; per-sample allocation not given. Day 63 after the first injection of vaccine or placebo was the sampling time. In the case of this clone: Its antigen is currently unknown.

The chain joins TRBV9 to TRBJ2-3, with D unresolved. The TCR comes from a person aged 18-60 years who received the Ad26.COV2.S COVID-19 vaccine or a placebo. Sequences were derived from peripheral blood, sampled in a trial of Ad26.COV2.S vaccine versus placebo. CDR3 sequence: CASSVEAVSTDTQYF. DNA of the CDR3: TGTGCCAGCAGCGTAGAGGCAGTGTCCACAGATACGCAGTATTTT.